These 19 T cell receptor beta chains originate from one sample sequenced in a study of cytomegalovirus exposure and HLA in healthy donors. 60 Vbeta and 13 Jbeta primers were used in PCR. Clones were read by immunoSEQ multiplex PCR, and TCRdb kept only the in-frame ones, dropping some. The table includes approximately 200,000 clones, almost 85% detected once. The sequenced sample was PBMCs. These receptor sequences come from a woman aged 45-65 years in good health and CMV-seronegative.

J is TRBJ2-1 and V is TRBV28; 10 bases map to TRBD2. CDR1 and CDR2 from the germline V gene are MDHEN and SYDVKM. V dropped 3 bases and J dropped 6; count of bases not matched to a gene: 8. The CDR3 is made up of 16 amino acids. The CDR3 is CASSFTSGTTGNEQFF. As DNA, the CDR3 is TGTGCCAGCAGTTTTACTAGCGGGACAACCGGCAATGAGCAGTTCTTC.

This chain joins TRBV10-3 and TRBJ1-5; D gene uncertain. The V end lost 2 bases, the J end lost 5 bases, and 7 bases lay between the germline ends. Germline V gene sequence: CDR1 ENHRY, CDR2 SYGVKD. The CDR3 sequence is 13 residues long. The CDR3, as DNA: TGTGCCATCAGTGAGCGGGTCGATCAGCCCCAGCATTTT. Protein: CAISERVDQPQHF.

The chain uses TRBV7-9 and TRBJ2-3; 8 nucleotides match TRBD2. The CDR3 totals 16 residues. V shed 5 bases and J 4 bases; nucleotides not matched to a gene: 11. CDR1 SEHNR and CDR2 FQNEAQ come from the germline V gene (reference sequence). CDR3: CASSRKSGRVPDTQYF. CDR3 nucleotides: TGTGCCAGCAGCAGAAAAAGCGGGAGAGTCCCAGATACGCAGTATTTT.

This chain links TRBV6-8 with TRBJ2-3; TRBD2 matches at 10 bases. The CDR3 is 16 residues long. Per germline, CDR1 MNHGY and CDR2 SAAAGT. Losses at the gene ends were 10 bases for V and 4 bases for J; bases not matched to a gene: 14. The CDR3 region has the DNA TGTGCCACCATAGGGGCTAGCGGGAGAAGCGCAGATACGCAGTATTTT. This translates into CATIGASGRSADTQYF.

The rearrangement joins TRBV28 to TRBJ2-5; D gene unclear. The CDR3 extends over 13 amino acids. CDR1 is MDHEN and CDR2 is SYDVKM in the germline V gene. V was clipped by 2 bases and J by 6 bases, with 10 bases between them. The CDR3: CASSLPTPQTQYF. The CDR3 DNA reads TGTGCCAGCAGTTTACCTACGCCCCAGACCCAGTACTTC. The full variable domain, in which reference TRBV28 and TRBJ2-5 provide the parts outside the CDR3, is DVKVTQSSRYLVKRTGEKVFLECVQDMDHENMFWYRQDPGLGLRLIYFSYDVKMKEKGDIPEGYSVSREKKERFSLILESASTNQTSMYLCASSLPTPQTQYFGPGTRLLVL.

The V and J genes are TRBV28 and TRBJ2-1; 11 bases align to TRBD2. Germline CDR1 is MDHEN and CDR2 is SYDVKM. CDR3 length equals 15 residues. V trimming: 4 bases; J trimming: 10 bases; junction bases outside the gene matches: 9. This CDR3 reads CASSSPGLAAWEQFF. DNA of the CDR3: TGTGCCAGCAGTTCCCCGGGACTAGCGGCGTGGGAGCAGTTCTTC.

This clone has only one observation. This chain connects TRBV19 to TRBJ2-4, with a possible D match to TRBD1 (7 bases). Germline CDR1 LNHDA, CDR2 SQIVND (reference sequence). This CDR3 contains 14 residues. V dropped 5 bases and J dropped 5 bases, with 13 bases sitting between them. CDR3 DNA sequence: TGTGCCAGTAGTTGGCAGGGGGAGGAAAACATTCAGTACTTC. As protein: CASSWQGEENIQYF.

The chain uses TRBV29-1 and TRBJ1-1; 9 positions match TRBD1. The CDR3 runs to 14 residues. Unmatched junction bases numbered 6, after V lost 6 bases and J lost 1 base. The V gene's germline CDR1 is SQVTM and CDR2 ANQGSEA. This CDR3 reads CSVTGQGPNTEAFF. CDR3 nucleotide sequence: TGCAGCGTGACGGGACAGGGACCGAACACTGAAGCTTTCTTT.

The chain uses TRBV5-4 and TRBJ2-1, with a possible D match to TRBD2 (5 bases). This CDR3 is built from 14 residues. Germline lookup yields CDR1 SGHNT and CDR2 YYREEE (reference sequence). The germline V and J ends were trimmed by 2 bases and 6 bases, with 12 bases remaining between them. The CDR3 DNA reads as TGTGCCAGCAGCTTTAACAGACTATTCAATGAGCAGTTCTTC. It is translated as CASSFNRLFNEQFF.

The rearrangement uses TRBV27 and TRBJ1-1, with 7 bases fitting TRBD1. The germline CDR1 and CDR2 sequences are MNHEY and SMNVEV (reference sequence). V was pared by 8 bases and J by 0 bases, with 6 bases of the junction left unmatched. The CDR3 runs to 14 residues. The CDR3 spells CASHSGTVNTEAFF. In DNA, the CDR3 is TGTGCCAGCCACTCGGGGACAGTGAACACTGAAGCTTTCTTT.

This chain joins TRBV7-2 and TRBJ1-4; TRBD1 matches at 7 bases. Germline-derived CDR1 and CDR2 are SGHTA and FQGNSA. The CDR3 is 13 amino acids. V lost 3 bases and J lost 8; bases outside the gene matches: 3. The CDR3 loop reads CASSLGQSEKLFF. The CDR3 DNA is TGTGCCAGCAGCTTGGGACAGTCGGAAAAACTGTTTTTT.

This chain uses TRBV9 with TRBJ1-2, with D uncertain. Trimming removed 0 bases from V and 0 bases from J, with 6 bases in between. This CDR3 contains 14 residues. Germline values: CDR1 SGDLS, CDR2 YYNGEE. The CDR3 nucleotides are TGTGCCAGCAGCGTAGGTCCGGCTAACTATGGCTACACCTTC. This encodes CASSVGPANYGYTF.

The chain uses TRBV19 and TRBJ2-3, with 14 bases that match TRBD2. This CDR3 has 16 amino acids. CDR1 LNHDA and CDR2 SQIVND come from the germline V gene (reference sequence). With V trimmed by 3 bases and J by 2 bases, 1 base remained unmatched. Here the CDR3 reads CASSMGLAGATDTQYF. For the CDR3, the DNA is TGTGCCAGTAGTATGGGACTAGCGGGAGCCACAGATACGCAGTATTTT. The complete variable domain, with remaining parts taken from reference TRBV19 and TRBJ2-3, reads DGGITQSPKYLFRKEGQNVTLSCEQNLNHDAMYWYRQDPGQGLRLIYYSQIVNDFQKGDIAEGYSVSREKKESFPLTVTSAQKNPTAFYLCASSMGLAGATDTQYFGPGTRLTVL.

This chain joins TRBV27 and TRBJ1-1; the D gene is possibly TRBD1 (5 bases). The CDR3 runs to 16 residues. Germline loops: CDR1 MNHEY, CDR2 SMNVEV (reference sequence). With 7 bases removed from V and 0 bases from J, the gap between germline ends came to 18 bases. Here the CDR3 DNA reads TGTGCCAGCAACTCACAGGCCTCCACAATGAACACTGAAGCTTTCTTT. Protein: CASNSQASTMNTEAFF.

The V and J genes are TRBV9 and TRBJ1-1; 8 positions agree with TRBD1. The germline gives CDR1 SGDLS, CDR2 YYNGEE. The trim removed 0 bases at V and 1 base at J, leaving 5 bases unmatched. CDR3 size: 16 residues. The CDR3 loop reads CASSVAAGGWNTEAFF. The CDR3 DNA reads as TGTGCCAGCAGCGTAGCGGCAGGGGGCTGGAACACTGAAGCTTTCTTT. Supplemented by reference TRBV9 and TRBJ1-1, the full variable domain reads DSGVTQTPKHLITATGQRVTLRCSPRSGDLSVYWYQQSLDQGLQFLIQYYNGEERAKGNILERFSAQQFPDLHSELNLSSLELGDSALYFCASSVAAGGWNTEAFFGQGTRLTVV.

The chain couples TRBV10-2 to TRBJ1-5; D is unclear. The V end was cut by 6 bases, the J end by 3 bases, with 9 bases between. In germline, CDR1 is WSHSY, CDR2 SAAADI. CDR3 length equals 13 residues. The CDR3 DNA follows: TGCGCCAGCAGAACCGGGAACAATCAGCCCCAGCATTTT. Its translation: CASRTGNNQPQHF.

This clone was recorded at least ten times. The chain carries TRBV15 and TRBJ2-2; D gene unclear. Trimming removed 1 base at V and 5 bases at J, with 5 bases between. In germline, CDR1 is LNHNV, CDR2 YYDKDF (reference sequence). The CDR3 covers 13 residues. The CDR3 DNA follows: TGTGCCACCAGCAGAGGTTATACCGGGGAGCTGTTTTTT. Its translation: CATSRGYTGELFF.

For the CDR3, the DNA is TGTGCCAGCTCACCGGACAGGGACTACGAGCAGTACTTC. Protein: CASSPDRDYEQYF. This chain links TRBV18 with TRBJ2-7; 8 nucleotides line up with TRBD1. CDR1 KGHSH and CDR2 LQKENI come from the germline V gene. The J segment lost 3 bases and the V segment lost 3 bases, leaving 1 base of the junction unmatched. The CDR3 extends over 13 amino acids.

V is TRBV7-9 and J is TRBJ1-2; the D is unclear. The germline CDR1 and CDR2 sequences are SEHNR and FQNEAQ (reference sequence). V dropped 4 bases and J dropped 5 bases, with 11 bases sitting between them. This CDR3 comprises 13 residues. CDR3 DNA sequence: TGTGCCAGCAGCTCACAGTCTGGGTATGGCTACACCTTC. As protein: CASSSQSGYGYTF. The full variable domain, in which reference TRBV7-9 and TRBJ1-2 provide the parts outside the CDR3, is DTGVSQNPRHKITKRGQNVTFRCDPISEHNRLYWYRQTLGQGPEFLTYFQNEAQLEKSRLLSDRFSAERPKGSFSTLEIQRTEQGDSAMYLCASSSQSGYGYTFGSGTRLTVV.